These T cell receptor beta chains were read from a single sample in a study of blood T cell repertoires in COVID-19. Generated by immunoSEQ multiplex PCR, the TCRdb table keeps only in-frame clones and is missing some. The sample consists of 200,000 to 250,000 clones, about 90% of them appearing once. The sequenced sample was PBMCs or T cells enriched from blood (not recorded which). Every receptor here comes from a woman in her 30s with acute COVID-19. The CDR3 runs from the conserved cysteine through the conserved F or W. A D gene is named only where the DNA matches it firmly. The listing skips clone size in some rows; elsewhere it reads once, few, many or a size class.

TRBJ2-1 | TRBV7-9 | NA | NA | TGTGCCAGCAGCTTAGCCAGAGACGGGAATGAGCAGTTCTTC | CASSLARDGNEQFF
TRBJ1-1 | TRBV5-1 | NA | NA | TGCGCCAGCAGCTTATCGGGGTCGAACACTGAAGCTTTCTTT | CASSLSGSNTEAFF
TRBJ2-2 | TRBV28 | NA | NA | TGTGCCAGCAGTTTGAGGCTTAACACCGGGGAGCTGTTTTTT | CASSLRLNTGELFF
TRBJ1-5 | TRBV2 | TRBD1 | NA | TGTGCCAGCAGTGTGACAGGGGCTCTTTATCAGCCCCAGCATTTT | CASSVTGALYQPQHF
TRBJ2-7 | TRBV7-6 | NA | NA | TGTGCCAGCAGCAATTACAGATTCCCCTACGAGCAGTACTTC | CASSNYRFPYEQYF
TRBJ1-2 | TRBV28 | TRBD1 | NA | TGTGCCAGCAGTCCCTGGGACAGGGAGGCCTATGGCTACACCTTC | CASSPWDREAYGYTF
TRBJ1-1 | TRBV19 | TRBD1 | NA | TGTGCCAGTAGTATAGCAGGACAGGGGAACACTGAAGCTTTCTTT | CASSIAGQGNTEAFF
TRBJ1-6 | TRBV28 | TRBD1 | NA | TGTGCCAGCAGTTTAATACAGGGGGGTAATTCACCCCTCCACTTT | CASSLIQGGNSPLHF
TRBJ1-2 | TRBV19 | NA | NA | TGTGCCAGTAGTACAGGGGACCTTAACTATGGCTACACCTTC | CASSTGDLNYGYTF
TRBJ2-7 | TRBV18 | TRBD1 | once | TGTGCCAGCTCCCGTCGACAGGGGAGGTACGAGCAGTACTTC | CASSRRQGRYEQYF
TRBJ2-1 | TRBV4-1 | TRBD1 | once | TGCGCCAGCAGCCAAGAAGACAGGGGGCTGGATGAGCAGTTCTTC | CASSQEDRGLDEQFF
TRBJ1-1 | TRBV27 | TRBD1 | once | TGTGCCAGCAGTGTGGGACAGTGGAACACTGAAGCTTTCTTT | CASSVGQWNTEAFF
TRBJ1-1 | TRBV5-1 | TRBD1 | NA | TGCGCCAGCAGCTTGGAGGGACAGGGTGTGGACACTGAAGCTTTCTTT | CASSLEGQGVDTEAFF
TRBJ2-3 | TRBV19 | TRBD2 | NA | TGTGCCAGTAGTAGGACTAGTCTGAGCACAGATACGCAGTATTTT | CASSRTSLSTDTQYF
TRBJ2-1 | TRBV27 | TRBD1 | NA | TGTGCCAGCAGTTACCGACAGGGGCCCCGTAATGAGCAGTTCTTC | CASSYRQGPRNEQFF
TRBJ2-3 | TRBV3-1/TRBV3-2 | TRBD2 | NA | TGTGCCAGCAGCTCCCGGGATGGGACTAGCGGGAAAACAGATACGCAGTATTTT | CASSSRDGTSGKTDTQYF
TRBJ1-2 | TRBV28 | NA | once | TGTGCCAGCAGTCCCCACACCGGGAACTATGGCTACACCTTC | CASSPHTGNYGYTF
TRBJ1-1 | TRBV5-1 | NA | NA | TGCGCCAGCAGCTTGCGGGTGAACACTGAAGCTTTCTTT | CASSLRVNTEAFF
TRBJ2-1 | TRBV4-3 | NA | NA | TGCGCCAGCAGCCCGGAAGGGATAGGGGACTACAATGAGCAGTTCTTC | CASSPEGIGDYNEQFF
TRBJ1-2 | TRBV28 | TRBD1 | NA | TGTGCCAGCAGTTGGGGAAACAGGGGGTATGGCTACACCTTC | CASSWGNRGYGYTF
TRBJ1-6 | TRBV7-8 | NA | NA | TGTGCCAGCAGCTTCCGGGTCCGTTATAATTCACCCCTCCACTTT | CASSFRVRYNSPLHF
TRBJ2-7 | TRBV10-3 | NA | NA | TGTGCCATCAGTGTTAGCAGGGGATCCGAGCAGTACTTC | CAISVSRGSEQYF
TRBJ2-1 | TRBV5-1 | NA | NA | TGCGCCAGCAGCTTGGCTCAGGGATCCTACAATGAGCAGTTCTTC | CASSLAQGSYNEQFF
TRBJ1-5 | TRBV7-9 | NA | NA | TGTGCCAGCACACCGGGGGGGAATCAGCCCCAGCATTTT | CASTPGGNQPQHF
TRBJ2-3 | TRBV13 | TRBD2 | NA | TGTGCCAGCAGCCAGTCCGGCGGGAGGGCCGGCACAGATACGCAGTATTTT | CASSQSGGRAGTDTQYF
TRBJ2-7 | TRBV30 | NA | NA | TGTGCCTGGAACCAGGGCTTCTACGAGCAGTACTTC | CAWNQGFYEQYF
TRBJ2-2 | TRBV2 | NA | NA | TGTGCCAGCTGGACGGGAACGGCGAACACCGGGGAGCTGTTTTTT | CASWTGTANTGELFF
TRBJ2-1 | TRBV15 | TRBD2 | NA | TGTGCCACCAGCAGAGTTAGGACAAGCACTAGCGGAAGATACAATGAGCAGTTCTTC | CATSRVRTSTSGRYNEQFF
TRBJ2-3 | TRBV3-1/TRBV3-2 | NA | NA | TGTGCCAGCAGCCTAGGGCTAGTGGAGGGCGATACGCAGTATTTT | CASSLGLVEGDTQYF
TRBJ2-7 | TRBV5-4 | TRBD1 | NA | TGTGCCAGCAGCCCCGGGACAGGGGTGGGGGAGCAGTACTTC | CASSPGTGVGEQYF
TRBJ2-5 | TRBV3-1/TRBV3-2 | NA | NA | TGTGCCAGCAGCCAGGGCGTGGAGACCCAGTACTTC | CASSQGVETQYF
TRBJ1-4 | TRBV7-6 | NA | NA | TGTGCCAGCAGCCCCCAAACATCCGCAACTAATGAAAAACTGTTTTTT | CASSPQTSATNEKLFF
TRBJ2-7 | TRBV27 | TRBD2 | NA | TGTGCCAGCAGAGCGGGGACTAGCGGGAAGTACGAGCAGTACTTC | CASRAGTSGKYEQYF
TRBJ1-2 | TRBV28 | NA | NA | TGTGCCAGCAGACCGGGATCCGGTGACTATGGCTACACCTTC | CASRPGSGDYGYTF
TRBJ1-5 | TRBV28 | TRBD1 | NA | TGTGCCAGCAGTCTTTTTAAGGGGGCGGGTCAGCCCCAGCATTTT | CASSLFKGAGQPQHF
TRBJ1-3 | TRBV19 | NA | NA | TGTGCCAGTAGTCTCGCAGGGCAGGACGGAAACACCATATATTTT | CASSLAGQDGNTIYF
TRBJ1-1 | TRBV2 | NA | NA | TGTGCCAGCAGTGCTACGCCAACTAGGAACACTGAAGCTTTCTTT | CASSATPTRNTEAFF
TRBJ2-7 | TRBV29-1 | NA | NA | TGCAGCGTTGCGGACAGCTTGTGGGGCGAGCAGTACTTC | CSVADSLWGEQYF
TRBJ1-3 | TRBV6-5 | TRBD1 | NA | TGTGCCAGCAGCAGGGGGCCTAGTGGAAACACCATATATTTT | CASSRGPSGNTIYF
TRBJ1-5 | TRBV5-1 | NA | NA | TGCGCCAGCAGCTCAGGGGGCAATCAGCCCCAGCATTTT | CASSSGGNQPQHF
TRBJ1-5 | TRBV29-1 | NA | NA | TGCAGCGTTGTTCTGGCTGACTTCAATCAGCCCCAGCATTTT | CSVVLADFNQPQHF
TRBJ1-2 | TRBV2 | NA | NA | TGTGCCAGCAGTCAAAGGGGACTGTTCTATGGCTACACCTTC | CASSQRGLFYGYTF
TRBJ2-7 | TRBV9 | NA | NA | TGTGCCAGCAGCGTCGGGACTCCAACTGAGCAGTACTTC | CASSVGTPTEQYF
TRBJ1-2 | TRBV3-1/TRBV3-2 | TRBD1 | NA | TGTGCCAGCAGCCAAGCGGACAGGGAAGGTCATGGCTACACCTTC | CASSQADREGHGYTF
TRBJ1-5 | TRBV7-2 | NA | once | TGTGCCAGCAGCGCGGTGGGGGGTCATCAGCCCCAGCATTTT | CASSAVGGHQPQHF
TRBJ2-4 | TRBV6-5 | NA | NA | TGTGCCAGCAGGAGGAGGTCCGAAAACATTCAGTACTTC | CASRRRSENIQYF
TRBJ1-5 | TRBV2 | TRBD1 | NA | TGTGCCAGCACAGGGGGCTCGGGTCAGCCCCAGCATTTT | CASTGGSGQPQHF
TRBJ2-5 | TRBV28 | TRBD1 | NA | TGTGCCAGCAGTTTTAACAGGGGGCGAGAGACCCAGTACTTC | CASSFNRGRETQYF
TRBJ2-1 | TRBV2 | TRBD2 | NA | TGTGCCAGCAGAGCCAAAGGCCCCAGCGGGAATGGTGAGCAGTTCTTC | CASRAKGPSGNGEQFF
TRBJ2-3 | TRBV27 | TRBD2 | once | TGTGCCAGCAGTCGAAGAGGTCCGCTAGCGGACACAGATACGCAGTATTTT | CASSRRGPLADTDTQYF
TRBJ2-7 | TRBV5-1 | TRBD2 | NA | TGCGCCAGTCGTGGAGCGGGAGACTACGAGCAGTACTTC | CASRGAGDYEQYF
TRBJ2-3 | TRBV7-8 | NA | once | TGTGCCAGCAGCTTTTTCAGAGGGTTGGATACGCAGTATTTT | CASSFFRGLDTQYF
TRBJ1-2 | TRBV7-2 | TRBD1 | NA | TGTGCCAGCAGCCCCTCCGCGACAGGGGTGGGCTACACCTTC | CASSPSATGVGYTF
TRBJ1-2 | TRBV6-5 | TRBD1 | NA | TGTGCCAGCAGTCGGGGACAGGGAAGCTATGGCTACACCTTC | CASSRGQGSYGYTF
TRBJ1-1 | TRBV12-3/TRBV12-4 | NA | NA | TGTGCCAGCAGTTTACAGGAGAACACTGAAGCTTTCTTT | CASSLQENTEAFF
TRBJ2-1 | TRBV11-1 | NA | NA | TGTGCCAGCAGCTTACGTGGGAGTGGGTCCTACAATGAGCAGTTCTTC | CASSLRGSGSYNEQFF